These 5 T cell receptor beta chains came from one sample sequenced in a study of CD8+CD57+ T cells in acquired aplastic anemia. Genomic DNA provided the template from which TCR beta VDJ and CDR3 profiles were obtained. Via MiXCR, TCRdb re-called the reads, giving one row per CDR3 protein. Altogether about 210,000 distinct CDR3 sequences are present, 61% being singletons, with the ten largest covering roughly 29%. Sequencing was done on a sample of sorted CD4+, CD8+, or CD8+CD57+ T cells (not recorded which) from PBMCs. The receptors stem from a human donor in good health.

The chain couples TRBV29-1 to TRBJ2-1; no reliable D call. The CDR3 totals 13 residues. V dropped 0 bases and J dropped 9 bases, with 12 bases sitting between them. Looked up from germline, CDR1 is SQVTM and CDR2 is ANQGSEA. This CDR3 reads CSVEDGLVPEQFF. The CDR3, as DNA: TGCAGCGTTGAAGATGGGCTAGTGCCTGAGCAGTTCTTC.

This clonotype was counted many times. The rearrangement uses TRBV20-1 and TRBJ1-4; 8 nucleotides align to TRBD1. The CDR3 has 13 residues. CDR1 and CDR2 from the germline V gene are DFQATT and SNEGSKA (reference sequence). Trimming removed 4 bases from V and 8 bases from J; junction bases left unmatched: 6. Here the CDR3 reads CSANDRGFEKLFF. CDR3 DNA: TGCAGTGCTAATGACAGGGGTTTCGAAAAACTGTTTTTT.

This clonotype came up a few times. This rearrangement joins TRBV5-4 to TRBJ1-2, with D possibly TRBD1 on 5 matching bases. Per germline, CDR1 SGHNT and CDR2 YYREEE (reference sequence). This CDR3 is 15 amino acids long. V was shortened by 2 bases and J by 1 base, with 12 bases between the two germline ends. The CDR3 protein is CASSLEAGLNYGYTF. The CDR3 DNA reads TGTGCCAGCAGCTTAGAGGCAGGGCTTAACTATGGCTACACCTTC.

There are a few counts of this clonotype. The chain couples TRBV27 to TRBJ2-3; 8 bases align to TRBD2. Germline loops: CDR1 MNHEY, CDR2 SMNVEV (reference sequence). The junction had 8 bases not matched to a gene; V was cut back by 4 bases and J by 8 bases. The CDR3 covers 14 residues. In DNA, the CDR3 is TGTGCCAGCAGTTCGGGGGGGGGCGCTTTTACGCAGTATTTT. It translates to CASSSGGGAFTQYF.

This clonotype was observed a few times. This rearrangement joins TRBV4-1 to TRBJ2-4, with D possibly being TRBD1 or TRBD2 (5 bases each). V was shortened by 0 bases and J by 8 bases, with 17 bases between the two germline ends. This CDR3 region has 16 residues. The germline V gene encodes CDR1 MGHRA and CDR2 YSYEKL. For the CDR3, the DNA is TGCGCCAGCAGCCAAGACCCCGGGACGGGGAATTACATTCAGTACTTC. It codes for CASSQDPGTGNYIQYF.